The rows below give T cell receptor beta chains drawn from one sample of a study of neurological immune-mediated disorders. One entry per CDR3 protein results from TCRdb running MiXCR on the 5' RACE reads. The repertoire consists of about 120,000 distinct CDR3 sequences, with roughly 3.2% occurring once and the leading ten covering 1.3%. What was sequenced was PBMCs. Receptors originate from a woman aged 25 to 39 with multiple sclerosis. Each CDR3 is given with its conserved first and last residue. The D gene is left open where the match is weak. Size is omitted from some rows. Given values are once, few, many or a class for expanded clones.

many,TRBJ2-1,TRBD2,TRBV20-1,TGCAGTGCTTATCCTAGCGGGAGGGGCTCCTACAATGAGCAGTTCTTC,CSAYPSGRGSYNEQFF
NA,TRBJ2-2,NA,TRBV7-2,TGTGCCAGCAGCGGGAGGGGGCGGGAGAACACCGGGGAGCTGTTTTTT,CASSGRGRENTGELFF
many,TRBJ2-2,TRBD2,TRBV5-1,TGCGCCAGCAGCTTCAACATAGCGGGGACCGGGGAGCTGTTTTTT,CASSFNIAGTGELFF
many,TRBJ2-7,TRBD1,TRBV6-6,TGTGCCAGCAGGCCGGGACAGGGGATCTCCGAGCAGTACTTC,CASRPGQGISEQYF
many,TRBJ2-1,NA,TRBV12-3/TRBV12-4,TGTGCCAGCAGGCTCGGGGGCCCACAGTTCTTC,CASRLGGPQFF
many,TRBJ2-3,NA,TRBV7-8,TGTGCCAGCAGCCCACGACTTGGTTTGGCAGATACGCAGTATTTT,CASSPRLGLADTQYF
many,TRBJ1-2,TRBD1,TRBV2,TGTGCCAGCCAAGGACAGGGGCGAGTTGGCTACACCTTC,CASQGQGRVGYTF
NA,TRBJ1-2,NA,TRBV7-2,TGTGCCAGCAGCCCATATAACGGACAGCCAAACTATGGCTACACCTTC,CASSPYNGQPNYGYTF
many,TRBJ2-1,TRBD1,TRBV20-1,TGCAGTGCTAGAGATGTTAACAGGGGGCTTTCCTCCTACAATGAGCAGTTCTTC,CSARDVNRGLSSYNEQFF
NA,TRBJ2-7,TRBD1,TRBV7-6,TGTGCCAGCAGCCCTACCCAGGGGGAAGTTTCCTACGAGCAGTACTTC,CASSPTQGEVSYEQYF
many,TRBJ2-2,NA,TRBV28,TGTGCCAGCAGTCACCCCACCGGGGAGCTGTTTTTT,CASSHPTGELFF
many,TRBJ2-3,NA,TRBV10-2,TGCGCCAGCACGTTGGAATTCACAGATACGCAGTATTTT,CASTLEFTDTQYF
many,TRBJ2-3,TRBD1,TRBV12-3/TRBV12-4,TGTGCCAGCAGTGGACAGGGCCGCACAGATACGCAGTATTTT,CASSGQGRTDTQYF
many,TRBJ2-3,TRBD1,TRBV2,TGTGCCACGACCCGGGACAGGGGGCGTTCAGATACGCAGTATTTT,CATTRDRGRSDTQYF
NA,TRBJ2-7,TRBD1,TRBV5-5,TGTGCCAGCAGCAGGGGACAGGGGGTTGAGCAGTACTTC,CASSRGQGVEQYF
many,TRBJ2-1,NA,TRBV5-1,TGCGCCAGCAGCCCACCCGGAGAAGGTGAGCAGTTCTTC,CASSPPGEGEQFF
many,TRBJ1-3,NA,TRBV7-9,TGTGCCAGCAGCTTAGCAGATACATCGGACACCATATATTTT,CASSLADTSDTIYF
many,TRBJ2-1,NA,TRBV10-3,TGTGCCATCAGTGAAGTGACAGGGCCCATGGGGGGTGAGCAGTTCTTC,CAISEVTGPMGGEQFF
many,TRBJ2-5,NA,TRBV10-2,TGCGCCGGGGCGACGGGGAGGGGGCCGGAGACCCAGTACTTC,CAGATGRGPETQYF
NA,TRBJ1-6,TRBD1,TRBV19,TGTGCCAGTGGGGACAGCCTCTATAATTCACCCCTCCACTTT,CASGDSLYNSPLHF
many,TRBJ2-1,NA,TRBV7-2,TGTGCCAGCAGCTTATATTGGGTAGAGAGCTCCTACAATGAGCAGTTCTTC,CASSLYWVESSYNEQFF
many,TRBJ2-5,NA,TRBV24-1,TGTGCCACCAGTGATCCCACAGACTTCCAAGAGACCCAGTACTTC,CATSDPTDFQETQYF
many,TRBJ2-7,TRBD1,TRBV7-9,TGTGCCAGCAGCGACCGGGACAGTCCATACGAGCAGTACTTC,CASSDRDSPYEQYF
many,TRBJ2-1,TRBD1,TRBV20-1,TGCAGTGCTAGTCGGACAGGCCCACTGTCGTACAATGAGCAGTTCTTC,CSASRTGPLSYNEQFF
many,TRBJ2-7,NA,TRBV20-1,TGCAGTGCTGGAACCGGGCTAAACCCCCACGAGCAGTACTTC,CSAGTGLNPHEQYF
many,TRBJ1-5,NA,TRBV6-1,TGTGCCAGCAGTGGAACAGGGAGATGGCAGCCCCAGCATTTT,CASSGTGRWQPQHF
many,TRBJ1-5,NA,TRBV27,TGTGCCAGCAGTTTATCGAGCGGGGGCAATCAGCCCCAGCATTTT,CASSLSSGGNQPQHF
few,TRBJ1-1,NA,TRBV5-6,TGTGCCAGCAGCGCCAGGGTTTTGGACACTGAAGCTTTCTTT,CASSARVLDTEAFF
many,TRBJ2-2,NA,TRBV7-6,TGTGCCAGCAGCACCGCGACCGGGGAGCTGTTTTTT,CASSTATGELFF
many,TRBJ1-1,NA,TRBV2,TGTGCCAGCAGTGAAATGGGAGGAAACACTGAAGCTTTCTTT,CASSEMGGNTEAFF
many,TRBJ2-7,TRBD1,TRBV10-3,TGTGCCATCAGAACAGGGGACTACGAGCAGTACTTC,CAIRTGDYEQYF
many,TRBJ2-5,NA,TRBV20-1,TGCAGTGCTCAACAAATGGGGGCGGGAGAGACCCAGTACTTC,CSAQQMGAGETQYF
many,TRBJ2-1,NA,TRBV7-9,TGTGCCAGCAGCCGCCCGAATCCAAATGAGCAGTTCTTC,CASSRPNPNEQFF
many,TRBJ1-1,NA,TRBV20-1,TGCAGTGCTAGTGTACCGGGAACGACTGAAGCTTTCTTT,CSASVPGTTEAFF
many,TRBJ2-7,NA,TRBV20-1,TGCAGTGCTAGTCCGGAACGGGACGAGCAGTACTTC,CSASPERDEQYF
many,TRBJ1-4,TRBD1,TRBV6-5,TGTGCCAGCAGTTCAAGGGGGCCAGAAGAAAAACTGTTTTTT,CASSSRGPEEKLFF
few,TRBJ2-1,NA,TRBV20-1,TGCAGTGCTAGAGTGTTGGATTACAATGAGCAGTTCTTC,CSARVLDYNEQFF
many,TRBJ1-5,NA,TRBV6-5,TGTGCCAGCAGTTACTCGAGGGGACATCAGCCCCAGCATTTT,CASSYSRGHQPQHF
few,TRBJ1-5,NA,TRBV18,TGTGCCAGCTCACCATTACGGGGAAAGCCCCAGCATTTT,CASSPLRGKPQHF
many,TRBJ2-7,NA,TRBV20-1,TGCAGTGCTAGAAGGGCAGGATTATACGAGCAGTACTTC,CSARRAGLYEQYF
many,TRBJ2-7,NA,TRBV5-1,TGCGCCAGCAGCTTCGACACCCAGGGGCACGAGCAGTACTTC,CASSFDTQGHEQYF
many,TRBJ1-5,NA,TRBV5-1,TGCGCCAGCAGCTTTAAGAGGTTTGGCGGAAACCTAAGCAATCAGCCCCAGCATTTT,CASSFKRFGGNLSNQPQHF
many,TRBJ2-3,TRBD1,TRBV27,TGTGCCAGCAGTTTTAACAGGGGATACACAGATACGCAGTATTTT,CASSFNRGYTDTQYF
many,TRBJ2-1,NA,TRBV9,TGTGCCAGCAGCGTAGCTATGGGCCTTACCAATGAGCAGTTCTTC,CASSVAMGLTNEQFF
many,TRBJ2-2,NA,TRBV12-3/TRBV12-4,TGTGCCAGCAGTTTGGCTCTAGCGCAGAACACCGGGGAGCTGTTTTTT,CASSLALAQNTGELFF
many,TRBJ1-1,NA,TRBV6-5,TGTGCCAGCAGTTACTCGAACACTGAAGCTTTCTTT,CASSYSNTEAFF
NA,TRBJ1-2,NA,TRBV29-1,TGCAGCGTTGGGTCCTCCTATGGCTACACCTTC,CSVGSSYGYTF
many,TRBJ2-3,NA,TRBV4-3,TGCGCCAGCAGCCAAGATCGGCATACGCAGTATTTT,CASSQDRHTQYF
many,TRBJ1-6,NA,TRBV9,TGTGCCAGCAGCGTAGGAACCAATTCACCCCTCCACTTT,CASSVGTNSPLHF
many,TRBJ2-7,NA,TRBV7-2,TGTGCCAGCAGCTTAACTGGGGGCCACCTGAGCAACGAGCAGTACTTC,CASSLTGGHLSNEQYF